Following are 32 T cell receptor beta chains from one sample sequenced in a study of PD-1 blockade in classical Hodgkin lymphoma. Time point meaning: newly diagnosed, previously untreated cHL patient sample. The assay was immunoSEQ multiplex PCR, and TCRdb's table has in-frame clones only and misses some. The top ten clones hold under 5% of a sample with about 47,000 clones, roughly 88% of them seen once. The source material was peripheral blood mononuclear cells (PBMCs). These receptors were obtained from a human donor with classical Hodgkin lymphoma.

The V gene is TRBV11-3, the J gene TRBJ2-7; D unclear. V lost 1 base and J lost 6, with 16 bases in between. The CDR3 is 15 residues long. Germline CDR1 is SGHNT and CDR2 is YENEEA. The DNA for the CDR3 is TGTGCCAGCAGCTTAGTGGGCAGTTTGCTCTCCGAGCAGTACGTC. This gives the protein CASSLVGSLLSEQYV.

This chain links TRBV5-1 with TRBJ1-3, with TRBD1 matching 8 bases. The CDR3 sequence is 18 residues long. V trimming: 0 bases; J trimming: 2 bases; junction bases outside the gene matches: 10. Germline-derived CDR1 and CDR2 are SGHRS and YFSETQ. CDR3 in amino acids: CASSLDNIGQGPGNTIYF. In DNA, the CDR3 is TGCGCCAGCAGCTTGGATAATATTGGACAGGGACCTGGAAACACCATATATTTT.

The V call is TRBV30, the J call TRBJ1-4; D gene uncertain. The CDR3 has 13 residues. From germline, CDR1 is GTSNPN and CDR2 SVGIG (reference sequence). V was clipped by 5 bases and J by 4 bases, with 11 bases between them. The CDR3 sequence is CAWSGQINEKLFF. CDR3 bases: TGTGCCTGGTCCGGGCAGATTAATGAAAAACTGTTTTTT.

The rearrangement joins TRBV9 to TRBJ2-3, with TRBD2 as a possible D gene (6 bases). CDR1 and CDR2 from the germline V gene are SGDLS and YYNGEE. The CDR3 loop spans 15 amino acids. With 3 bases removed from V and 0 bases from J, the gap between germline ends came to 11 bases. The CDR3 DNA is TGTGCCAGCAGCGGCGGCGGGGCTAGCACAGATACGCAGTATTTT. It specifies CASSGGGASTDTQYF.

J is TRBJ1-2 and V is TRBV27, with D possibly matching TRBD1 (5 bases). CDR1 is MNHEY and CDR2 is SMNVEV in the germline V gene (reference sequence). The CDR3 contains 17 residues. Between the trimmed V and J ends, which lost 2 bases and 8 bases, there was a span of 24 bases. CDR3 amino acids: CASSLGRGFPVNVGYTF. The CDR3 nucleotides read TGTGCCAGCAGTTTAGGACGGGGGTTTCCGGTAAACGTGGGCTACACCTTC.

The rearrangement joins TRBV7-9 to TRBJ2-7; tentative D call: TRBD2 (5 bases). The CDR3 runs 14 residues. V gave up 4 bases and J gave up 3 bases, with 13 bases separating them. Looked up from germline, CDR1 is SEHNR and CDR2 is FQNEAQ (reference sequence). The CDR3 reads CASSSSGIDYEQYV. CDR3 in DNA: TGTGCCAGCAGCTCCTCGGGGATAGACTACGAGCAGTACGTC.

The V and J genes are TRBV19 and TRBJ1-2; 10 positions match TRBD1. Germline V gene sequence: CDR1 LNHDA, CDR2 SQIVND (reference sequence). V lost 4 bases and J lost 5; bases outside the gene matches: 4. CDR3 length equals 14 residues. The CDR3 sequence is CASSRGQGPYGYTF. CDR3 nucleotides: TGTGCCAGTAGTAGGGGACAGGGGCCATATGGCTACACCTTC.

The genes are TRBV29-1 and TRBJ1-4; 8 positions match TRBD1. V shed 4 bases and J 7 bases; nucleotides not matched to a gene: 5. CDR1 is SQVTM, CDR2 ANQGSEA, per germline. The CDR3 is made up of 13 amino acids. The DNA of the CDR3 is TGCAGCGTTGCTCACAGGGGGAGTGAAAAACTGTTTTTT. Its translation is CSVAHRGSEKLFF.

The CDR3 DNA reads TGCGCCAGCAGCTTGGGAAGGGGAGAGACCCAGTACTTC. Amino acid sequence: CASSLGRGETQYF. The gene calls are TRBV5-1 and TRBJ2-5; D is perhaps TRBD1 (5 bases). The germline V and J ends were trimmed by 0 bases and 4 bases, with 7 bases remaining between them. The CDR3 is 13 residues long. Looked up from germline, CDR1 is SGHRS and CDR2 is YFSETQ.

This chain connects TRBV29-1 to TRBJ1-2; tentatively, D is TRBD1 (6 bases). Trimming shortened V by 2 bases and J by 2 bases, and 12 bases separated the two germline ends. The CDR3 spans 14 residues. The germline CDR1 and CDR2 sequences are SQVTM and ANQGSEA. Here the CDR3 reads CSVERGARNYGYTF. CDR3 nucleotides: TGCAGCGTTGAAAGGGGGGCGCGGAACTATGGCTACACCTTC.

This rearrangement joins TRBV6-6 to TRBJ2-5, with TRBD1 matching 8 bases. With 2 bases clipped from V and 1 base from J, the junction kept 6 bases outside the gene matches. The germline V gene encodes CDR1 MNHNY and CDR2 SVGAGI (reference sequence). The CDR3 has 16 amino acids. The CDR3 region is CASSYTTGQGQETQYF. The CDR3 nucleotides read TGTGCCAGCAGTTACACTACCGGACAGGGCCAAGAGACCCAGTACTTC.

V gene TRBV7-9 combines with J gene TRBJ2-5; 8 bases match TRBD1. The CDR3 sequence is 15 residues long. After removal of 0 bases from V and 5 bases from J, the junction contained 5 bases not matched to a gene. CDR1 and CDR2 (germline): SEHNR, FQNEAQ (reference sequence). CDR3 coding DNA: TGTGCCAGCAGCTTAGCGCAGGGGGCGCGGGAGACCCAGTACTTC. It codes for CASSLAQGARETQYF.

This clone was detected once. V usage is TRBV6-6 and J usage is TRBJ1-1; TRBD1 agrees at 10 bases. Germline CDR1 is MNHNY and CDR2 is SVGAGI (reference sequence). V gave up 2 bases and J gave up 6 bases; unmatched junction bases: 6. The CDR3 length is 15 residues. The CDR3 reads CASSYPGTGAPEAFF. CDR3 sequence (DNA): TGTGCCAGCAGTTACCCCGGGACAGGGGCGCCTGAAGCTTTCTTT.

This chain links TRBV10-2 with TRBJ2-1, with 10 bases aligning to TRBD2. The CDR3 is 15 amino acids. CDR1 is WSHSY, CDR2 SAAADI, per germline. V was pared by 6 bases and J by 6 bases, with 8 bases of the junction left unmatched. The CDR3 sequence is CASSSGAGGVNEQFF. The CDR3 DNA sequence: TGCGCCAGCAGCTCTGGAGCGGGAGGGGTCAATGAGCAGTTCTTC.

The rearrangement uses TRBV5-1 and TRBJ2-1; 9 bases agree with TRBD2. The CDR3 has 14 residues. V lost 2 bases to trimming and J lost 9 bases; unmatched junction nucleotides: 6. The germline gives CDR1 SGHRS, CDR2 YFSETQ. CDR3 loop: CASSFAGGLSEQFF. CDR3 DNA sequence: TGCGCCAGCAGCTTTGCGGGAGGGTTGAGTGAGCAGTTCTTC.

CDR3 sequence reads: CATKGVRTSYEQYF. CDR3 coding DNA: TGTGCCACAAAGGGGGTCAGGACCTCCTACGAGCAGTACTTC. This rearrangement joins TRBV28 to TRBJ2-7; the D gene is possibly TRBD1 (6 bases). CDR3 length equals 14 residues. V dropped 10 bases and J dropped 0 bases, with 16 bases sitting between them. CDR1 is MDHEN and CDR2 is SYDVKM in the germline V gene.

This clone has only one observation. The J gene is TRBJ2-1, the V gene TRBV5-1; D remains unclear. Looked up from germline, CDR1 is SGHRS and CDR2 is YFSETQ. CDR3 size: 15 residues. Trimming took off 0 bases at V and 0 bases at J, with 7 bases between the two ends. The CDR3 nucleotides are TGCGCCAGCAGCTTGGGGGCTGGCTCCTACAATGAGCAGTTCTTC. Encoded protein: CASSLGAGSYNEQFF.

The genes are TRBV4-1 and TRBJ1-1; D is unclear. In germline, CDR1 is MGHRA, CDR2 YSYEKL. This CDR3 is built from 12 residues. V lost 3 bases and J 0 bases, leaving 2 bases between the germline ends. The CDR3 bases are TGCGCCAGCAGCCATATGAACACTGAAGCTTTCTTT. It is translated as CASSHMNTEAFF.

The chain links TRBV6-5 to TRBJ2-3; D is uncertain. With 2 bases removed from V and 6 bases from J, the gap between germline ends came to 6 bases. CDR1 is MNHEY and CDR2 is SVGAGI in the germline V gene. This CDR3 contains 12 residues. This CDR3 reads CASSYAEDTQYF. The CDR3 DNA is TGTGCCAGCAGTTACGCGGAGGATACGCAGTATTTT.

V usage is TRBV5-1 and J usage is TRBJ2-7, with D hard to call. The CDR3 runs 11 residues. Germline lookup yields CDR1 SGHRS and CDR2 YFSETQ. Trimming took 5 bases from V and 3 from J, leaving 6 bases between them. As DNA, the CDR3 is TGCGCCAGCAGTTCTAGCTACGAGCAGTACGTC. Its protein is CASSSSYEQYV.

The genes are TRBV29-1 and TRBJ1-5; the match to TRBD1 covers 8 bases. The CDR3 is 13 amino acids. CDR1 and CDR2 from the germline V gene are SQVTM and ANQGSEA. With 1 base clipped from V and 6 bases from J, the junction kept 2 bases outside the gene matches. The CDR3 protein is CSVEVTGGQPQHF. The CDR3 bases are TGCAGCGTTGAAGTCACAGGGGGTCAGCCCCAGCATTTT.

This chain links TRBV11-2 with TRBJ2-3, with 8 bases matching TRBD2. The CDR3 runs to 16 residues. The germline V gene has CDR1 SGHAT and CDR2 FQNNGV. The trim removed 4 bases at V and 5 bases at J, leaving 11 bases unmatched. The DNA of the CDR3 is TGTGCCAGCAGCTCGTTTCCGTTGAGCGGGAGAGATACGCAGTATTTT. It encodes CASSSFPLSGRDTQYF.

This clone appeared a single time. CDR3 DNA: TGTGCCAGCAGCTTAGAAAAGGCCTGGACCCAAGAGACCCAGTACTTC. This encodes CASSLEKAWTQETQYF. The chain combines TRBV11-2 with TRBJ2-5; D not resolved. The V gene's germline CDR1 is SGHAT and CDR2 FQNNGV. There are 16 residues in the CDR3. Trimming pared 0 bases from V and 1 base from J, leaving 12 bases between.

The V gene is TRBV11-3, the J gene TRBJ1-2, with D unresolved. V was pared by 5 bases and J by 4 bases, with 8 bases between. CDR1 SGHNT and CDR2 YENEEA come from the germline V gene. The CDR3 spans 12 residues. CDR3 region: CASSDGSYGYTF. CDR3 DNA: TGTGCCAGCAGCGACGGGTCCTATGGCTACACCTTC.

The chain uses TRBV5-1 and TRBJ2-3, with D tentatively TRBD1 (6 bases). V was shortened by 2 bases and J by 5 bases, with 6 bases between the two germline ends. The CDR3 is 12 residues long. The germline V gene encodes CDR1 SGHRS and CDR2 YFSETQ. CDR3 bases: TGCGCCAGCAGCTTACAGGGAGATACGCAGTATTTT. Protein sequence: CASSLQGDTQYF.

The chain joins TRBV15 to TRBJ2-2; D uncertain. Germline V gene data show CDR1 as LNHNV and CDR2 as YYDKDF (reference sequence). V was cut by 1 base and J by 5 bases, with 8 bases left in between. The CDR3 length is 14 residues. The CDR3 DNA follows: TGTGCCACCAGCAGAGTTGGGGTAACCGGGGAGCTGTTTTTT. This encodes CATSRVGVTGELFF.

J is TRBJ1-2 and V is TRBV20-1, with a weak D call TRBD1 (6 bases). Germline CDR1 is DFQATT and CDR2 is SNEGSKA (reference sequence). The CDR3 is made up of 11 amino acids. With 6 bases removed from V and 6 bases from J, the gap between germline ends came to 11 bases. CDR3 DNA sequence: TGCAGTGCCCAGGGGCCGGATGGCTACACCTTC. Protein product: CSAQGPDGYTF.

This rearrangement joins TRBV4-1 to TRBJ2-7; a possible D gene is TRBD2 (5 bases). Trimming took off 4 bases at V and 1 base at J, with 14 bases between the two ends. CDR1 MGHRA and CDR2 YSYEKL come from the germline V gene. This CDR3 has 15 residues. The CDR3 DNA reads TGCGCCAGCAGCCTGGAGAGCGGACCTTCCTACGAGCAGTACTTC. Its protein is CASSLESGPSYEQYF.

This chain connects TRBV7-2 to TRBJ2-1; D unresolved. Per the germline V gene, CDR1 is SGHTA and CDR2 is FQGNSA. The CDR3 loop spans 14 amino acids. Trimming shortened V by 1 base and J by 6 bases, and 10 bases separated the two germline ends. CDR3 protein: CASSLGAGRNEQFF. The CDR3 coding sequence is TGTGCCAGCAGCTTAGGGGCAGGACGCAATGAGCAGTTCTTC.

The chain couples TRBV6-5 to TRBJ1-1; 9 nucleotides line up with TRBD1. Germline CDR1 MNHEY, CDR2 SVGAGI. With V trimmed by 10 bases and J by 1 base, 10 bases remained unmatched. The CDR3 has 15 amino acids. The CDR3: CATAEQGATNTEAFF. The CDR3 nucleotides read TGTGCCACCGCAGAACAGGGGGCCACGAACACTGAAGCTTTCTTT.

This CDR3 is CASSPQGAQNNEQFF. The CDR3 DNA is TGTGCCAGCTCACCACAGGGGGCCCAAAACAATGAGCAGTTCTTC. V and J are TRBV18 and TRBJ2-1; TRBD1 aligns across 7 bases. The V gene end was trimmed by 1 base and the J gene end by 5 bases; junction bases not matched to a gene: 5. CDR3 size: 15 residues. From germline, CDR1 is KGHSH and CDR2 LQKENI.

The chain uses TRBV28 and TRBJ2-3; perhaps TRBD2 as D (6 bases). The ends were cut back, 1 base at V and 0 bases at J, with 14 bases in the middle. The germline V gene encodes CDR1 MDHEN and CDR2 SYDVKM. This CDR3 has 17 residues. The CDR3 reads CASSLLGAGSSTDTQYF. In nucleotides, the CDR3 is TGTGCCAGCAGTTTATTAGGGGCGGGAAGTAGCACAGATACGCAGTATTTT.